These T cell receptor beta chains were read from a single sample in a study of T-cell reconstitution after alpha-beta-depleted transplantation in children. TCRdb reprocessed the PCR reads with MiXCR, giving one entry per CDR3 protein. The table includes fewer than 1 million distinct CDR3 sequences, 15% to 20% detected once. Sample: PBMCs, mostly from graft donor cells, taken 360 days after TCRalphabeta/CD19-depleted stem cell transplant. Every receptor here comes from a male patient between 10 and 17 years old who had a stem cell transplant for acute lymphoblastic leukemia, so the T cells may come from the graft donor. Both conserved end residues are part of each CDR3. A D gene is named only where the DNA matches it firmly. Part of the rows lack a size; the others show once, few, many or a class for expanded clones.

J gene,clone size,D gene,V gene,CDR3 DNA,CDR3 protein
TRBJ2-7,-,-,TRBV2,TGTGCCAGCCCAGCCTTCCCTACCACAGTAAGGGGGGCCCACGAGCAGTACTTC,CASPAFPTTVRGAHEQYF
TRBJ2-5,many,-,TRBV7-2,TGTGCCAGCAGCTTACAAGGAGGCTTGTACGTAGAGACCCAGTACTTC,CASSLQGGLYVETQYF
TRBJ2-2,-,-,TRBV12-3/TRBV12-4,TGTGCCAGTAAGTTAAGAAGGACGCCAGCGAACACCGGGGAGCTGTTTTTT,CASKLRRTPANTGELFF
TRBJ2-7,few,-,TRBV10-3,TGTGCCATCAGTGAGCGGCTAGCGACGCCAATATACGAGCAGTACTTC,CAISERLATPIYEQYF
TRBJ1-2,-,-,TRBV6-5,TGTGCCAGCAGTTACGGGGGGCGCATCTATGGCTACACCTTC,CASSYGGRIYGYTF
TRBJ2-1,many,-,TRBV12-3/TRBV12-4,TGTGCCAGCAGTACATCAGGGTTGGCCGTGGGTTTTAGTGAGCAGTTCTTC,CASSTSGLAVGFSEQFF
TRBJ2-7,many,TRBD2,TRBV20-1,TGCAGTGCTACTCGAAGCGGGAGAGGCGCCTACGAGCAGTACTTC,CSATRSGRGAYEQYF
TRBJ2-1,few,-,TRBV20-1,TGCAGTGCTAGAGATCAGGGGGGGGCAGGGGGACGGAATGAGCAGTTCTTC,CSARDQGGAGGRNEQFF
TRBJ2-3,few,-,TRBV5-1,TGCGCCAGCAGCGCACTAGTTAGCACAGATACGCAGTATTTT,CASSALVSTDTQYF
TRBJ2-3,few,-,TRBV12-3/TRBV12-4,TGTGCCAGCAGCACAAATTCCGGGACACTTAGCACAGATACGCAGTATTTT,CASSTNSGTLSTDTQYF
TRBJ2-2,-,-,TRBV20-1,TGCAGTGCTAGAGCGACAGGGAACACCGGGGAGCTGTTTTTT,CSARATGNTGELFF
TRBJ1-1,once,-,TRBV27,TGTGCCACCCGGGGGCGGAACACTGAAGCTTTCTTT,CATRGRNTEAFF
TRBJ2-6,-,TRBD1,TRBV4-1,TGCGCCAGCAGCCAAGGGACAGGGCTCTCTGGGGCCAACGTCCTGACTTTC,CASSQGTGLSGANVLTF
TRBJ1-1,few,-,TRBV29-1,TGCAGCGTTGCGGGCGGGGTCTTAGGGAACACTGAAGCTTTCTTT,CSVAGGVLGNTEAFF
TRBJ2-7,few,TRBD1,TRBV15,TGTGCCACCACGGGACAGGGAACCTACGAGCAGTACTTC,CATTGQGTYEQYF
TRBJ2-5,-,-,TRBV29-1,TGCAGCGTTTCCGGGCCCTCAAGGGCCGTGGAGACCCAGTACTTC,CSVSGPSRAVETQYF
TRBJ2-7,few,-,TRBV12-3/TRBV12-4,TGTGCCAGCACCCTCAGAGGCTTAACCCCCTACGAGCAGTACTTC,CASTLRGLTPYEQYF
TRBJ2-1,-,TRBD2,TRBV27,TGTGCCAGCAGTTTATATCAGGGAAGCGGGAGGGGAAAGTTCTTC,CASSLYQGSGRGKFF
TRBJ2-1,few,-,TRBV11-2,TGTGCCAGCACCCCTATGGGCTGGCCCTATGAGCAGTTCTTC,CASTPMGWPYEQFF
TRBJ2-1,-,-,TRBV5-1,TGCGCCAGCAGCTTGGCGGGATGGAGTGAGCAGTTCTTC,CASSLAGWSEQFF
TRBJ2-1,-,TRBD2,TRBV5-1,TGCGCCAGCAGCTTACTCCGACTAGCGAGCTCCTACAATGAGCAGTTCTTC,CASSLLRLASSYNEQFF
TRBJ2-3,-,-,TRBV5-5,TGTGCCAGCAGCTTGGTGCGGACCTCAGAGGGAGGAACAGATACGCAGTATTTT,CASSLVRTSEGGTDTQYF
TRBJ1-6,-,TRBD1,TRBV4-1,TGCGCCAGCAGCCAAGTTCCAGGGGGCTCCTATAATTCACCCCTCCACTTT,CASSQVPGGSYNSPLHF
TRBJ2-3,many,-,TRBV27,TGTGCCAGCAGTTCCCGCGGCCAACCCCACTGGTCCTCGGAGCAGTATTTT,CASSSRGQPHWSSEQYF
TRBJ2-1,-,TRBD2,TRBV5-6,TGTGCCAGCAGCTACCGACTAGCGGGGACCTCCTACAATGAGCAGTTCTTC,CASSYRLAGTSYNEQFF
TRBJ2-7,few,TRBD2,TRBV7-8,TGTGCCAGCAGCCGACGGGGGGTCTACGAGCAGTACTTC,CASSRRGVYEQYF
TRBJ2-1,-,-,TRBV6-5,TGTGCCAGCAGTTACTCGATCCCGGCGACTAGAACCTACAATGAGCAGTTCTTC,CASSYSIPATRTYNEQFF
TRBJ2-3,-,TRBD2,TRBV4-1,TGCGCCAGCAGCCAAGATCAGTTCGTCGAGCGGGAGCGTTGGGATACGCAGTATTTT,CASSQDQFVERERWDTQYF
TRBJ2-5,few,-,TRBV7-9,TGTGCCAGCACCCCCTTGGGGGAGACCCAGTACTTC,CASTPLGETQYF
TRBJ2-3,-,-,TRBV5-1,TGCGCCAGCAGGGGCGGAGGCGGCGGACTTACTCGCACAGATACGCAGTATTTT,CASRGGGGGLTRTDTQYF
TRBJ2-2,-,TRBD2,TRBV20-1,TGCAGCCGATTAAGGAGGGCGGGAGGCCTAAACACCGGGGAGCTGTTTTTT,CSRLRRAGGLNTGELFF
TRBJ2-5,-,TRBD2,TRBV11-3,TGTGCCAGCAGCTTAGATCGGCGACTAGCGGGTAAAGAGACCCAGTACTTC,CASSLDRRLAGKETQYF
TRBJ2-1,few,TRBD2,TRBV5-1,TGCGCCAGTCGTCTAGCGGCGGGAGGGTACAATGAGCAGTTCTTC,CASRLAAGGYNEQFF
TRBJ2-1,many,-,TRBV27,TGTGCCAGCAGTTTTCATCGGGTAGGGACCAGCTCCTACAATGAGCAGTTCTTC,CASSFHRVGTSSYNEQFF
TRBJ2-7,many,TRBD2,TRBV12-3/TRBV12-4,TGTGCCAGCAGTTTGGGACTAGCGGGATCCCACGAGCAGTACTTC,CASSLGLAGSHEQYF
TRBJ2-1,-,-,TRBV9,TGTGCCAGCAGCGGGCTAGCTGAGCAGTTCTTC,CASSGLAEQFF
TRBJ2-1,-,-,TRBV11-3,TGTGCCAGCAGCTTAGGGCGGACTGGCTACGGTGAGCAGTTCTTC,CASSLGRTGYGEQFF
TRBJ2-3,few,-,TRBV12-3/TRBV12-4,TGTGCCAGCAGTGGTACAGGGAATACTTCGCCGCAGTATTTT,CASSGTGNTSPQYF
TRBJ2-2,-,-,TRBV7-3,TGTGCCAGCAGCTTAGGGTGGGGGACACGGAACACCGGGGAGCTGTTTTTT,CASSLGWGTRNTGELFF
TRBJ2-6,few,-,TRBV10-3,TGTGCCATCAGTCTTTTCGGACGGAACTCTGGGGCCAACGTCCTGACTTTC,CAISLFGRNSGANVLTF
TRBJ1-2,-,-,TRBV20-1,TGCAGTGCTAGAGGGTGGAAGGGCGAAAACTATGGCTACACCTTC,CSARGWKGENYGYTF
TRBJ2-7,-,-,TRBV29-1,TGCAGCGTTGAAGATCAGAGCTCCTACGAGCAGTACTTC,CSVEDQSSYEQYF
TRBJ2-7,-,-,TRBV18,TGTGCCAGCTCACCACACCGGGACGGGGACGCCTACGAGCAGTACTTC,CASSPHRDGDAYEQYF
TRBJ2-3,-,TRBD2,TRBV3-1,TGTGCCAGCAGCCAAGAAGTAAGTGGACTAGCACTTCCAGATACGCAGTATTTT,CASSQEVSGLALPDTQYF
TRBJ2-7,few,TRBD1,TRBV12-3/TRBV12-4,TGTGCCAGCAGTTTAGGGACAGGGGCAATCACCTCATACGAGCAGTACTTC,CASSLGTGAITSYEQYF
TRBJ1-2,many,-,TRBV29-1,TGCAGCGTTGAAACAGAGAACTATGGCTACACCTTC,CSVETENYGYTF
TRBJ2-3,-,TRBD2,TRBV6-1,TGTGCCAGCAGTGATTTACTAGCGGGAGGAAGGGCAGATACGCAGTATTTT,CASSDLLAGGRADTQYF
TRBJ2-2,many,TRBD1,TRBV5-1,TGCGCCAGCAGCTTGGTTTATTCGACAGGGCCGAACACCGGGGAGCTGTTTTTT,CASSLVYSTGPNTGELFF
TRBJ2-7,few,TRBD2,TRBV4-1,TGCGCCAGCAGCCAGATGGGCTCTAGCGGGATCTACGAGCAGTACTTC,CASSQMGSSGIYEQYF
TRBJ2-2,few,-,TRBV15,TGTGCCACCAAGCCGCCGGGGACGGTTGAAACCGGGGAGCTGTTTTTT,CATKPPGTVETGELFF